These 6 T cell receptor beta chains share one sample of origin, sequenced in a study of naive and memory T cell subsets. The beta constant-region primer was an equimolar mix of two oligonucleotides covering TRBC1 and TRBC2. TCRdb redid the calling of the UMI-ligation and nested PCR reads with MiXCR, one entry per CDR3 protein. The top ten hold roughly 40% of the sample, which has 5,000 or so distinct CDR3 sequences, approximately 6.8% seen once. Sequencing was performed on effector memory CD8+ T cells from blood. Documented subset: effector memory, CD45RA- CD27-. These receptor sequences come from a human donor in good health.

The table lists this clonotype with many counts. This chain joins TRBV12-3 or TRBV12-4 and TRBJ2-2; possible D gene TRBD1, 6 bases. Trimming took 6 bases from V and 2 from J, leaving 10 bases between them. The CDR3 length is 14 residues. CDR3 residues: CASRSGTNTGELFF. Here the CDR3 DNA reads TGTGCCAGCAGATCCGGGACAAACACCGGGGAGCTGTTTTTT.

This chain joins TRBV7-9 and TRBJ1-1; D is perhaps TRBD1 (5 bases). Trimming removed 2 bases at V and 4 bases at J, with 17 bases between. The germline gives CDR1 SEHNR, CDR2 FQNEAQ (reference sequence). The CDR3 is 16 amino acids. The CDR3: CASSLMGLPGTTEAFF. The CDR3 DNA sequence: TGTGCCAGCAGCTTAATGGGGTTGCCAGGGACCACTGAAGCTTTCTTT.

This clonotype was counted many times. This chain connects TRBV14 to TRBJ2-7; D perhaps matches TRBD2 (6 bases). This CDR3 is 14 amino acids long. V lost 3 bases and J lost 3, with 12 bases in between. Germline V CDR1 and CDR2: SGHDN, FVKESK. CDR3 loop: CASSQEGGDYEQYF. CDR3 DNA: TGTGCCAGCAGCCAGGAGGGTGGGGACTACGAGCAGTACTTC.

As regards this clonotype: A much larger clone differs from this one at a single base, so this may be a read error. The rearrangement joins TRBV20-1 to TRBJ2-3; 12 bases agree with TRBD2. The CDR3 runs to 15 residues. The germline V gene has CDR1 DFQATT and CDR2 SNEGSKA (reference sequence). The V gene end was trimmed by 0 bases and the J gene end by 8 bases; junction bases not matched to a gene: 6. DNA for the CDR3: TGCAGTGCTAGAGACCTAGCGGGGGGGAGCGGTACGCAGTATTTT. Translating it yields CSARDLAGGSGTQYF.

This clonotype was counted between two and nine times. The chain employs TRBV6-4 and TRBJ2-1; D may be TRBD1 or TRBD2 (6 bases each). V was clipped by 0 bases and J by 9 bases, with 18 bases between them. This CDR3 region has 16 residues. The germline V gene encodes CDR1 MRHNA and CDR2 SNTAGT. The CDR3 protein is CASSDSGGGNVGEQFF. The CDR3 bases are TGTGCCAGCAGTGACTCGGGGGGCGGAAATGTAGGTGAGCAGTTCTTC.

As for this clonotype: A much larger clone differs from this one at a single base, so this may be a read error. The genes are TRBV20-1 and TRBJ2-3, with 8 bases fitting TRBD1. There are 15 residues in the CDR3. CDR1 is DFQATT, CDR2 SNEGSKA, per germline (reference sequence). The CDR3 protein is CSARNAGQETETQYF. The CDR3 DNA sequence: TGCAGTGCTAGAAACGCGGGACAGGAGACAGAGACGCAGTATTTT.